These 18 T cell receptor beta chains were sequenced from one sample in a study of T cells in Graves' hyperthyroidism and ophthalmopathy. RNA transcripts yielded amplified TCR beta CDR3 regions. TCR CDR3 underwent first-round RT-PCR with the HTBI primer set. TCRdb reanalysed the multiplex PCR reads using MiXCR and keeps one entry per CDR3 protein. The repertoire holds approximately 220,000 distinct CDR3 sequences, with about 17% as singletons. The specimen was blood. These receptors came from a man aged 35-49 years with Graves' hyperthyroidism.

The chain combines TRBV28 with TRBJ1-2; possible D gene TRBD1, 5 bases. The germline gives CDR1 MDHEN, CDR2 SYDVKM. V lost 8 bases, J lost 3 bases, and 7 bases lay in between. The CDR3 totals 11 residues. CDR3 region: CASGTDYGYTF. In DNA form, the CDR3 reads TGTGCCAGCGGGACGGACTATGGCTACACCTTC.

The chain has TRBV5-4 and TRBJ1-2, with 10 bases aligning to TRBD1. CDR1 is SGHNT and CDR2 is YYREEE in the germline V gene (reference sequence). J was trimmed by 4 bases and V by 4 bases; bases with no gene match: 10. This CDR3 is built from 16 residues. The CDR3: CASSRTVGTGVYGYTF. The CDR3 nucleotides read TGTGCCAGCAGCCGGACGGTCGGGACAGGGGTCTATGGCTACACCTTC.

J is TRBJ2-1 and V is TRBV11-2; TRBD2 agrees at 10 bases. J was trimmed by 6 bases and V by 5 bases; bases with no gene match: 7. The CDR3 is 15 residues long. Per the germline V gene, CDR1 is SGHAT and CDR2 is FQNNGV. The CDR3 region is CASSRDSGRANEQFF. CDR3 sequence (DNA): TGTGCCAGCAGCCGCGACAGCGGGAGGGCCAATGAGCAGTTCTTC.

In DNA form, the CDR3 reads TGTGCCAGCAGTCCCGGGACAGGCTCCTACAATGAGCAGTTCTTC. Translated, it gives CASSPGTGSYNEQFF. The rearrangement uses TRBV12-3 or TRBV12-4 and TRBJ2-1, with TRBD1 matching over 8 bases. J lost 0 bases, V lost 5 bases, and 3 bases had no gene match. The length of the CDR3 is 15 residues.

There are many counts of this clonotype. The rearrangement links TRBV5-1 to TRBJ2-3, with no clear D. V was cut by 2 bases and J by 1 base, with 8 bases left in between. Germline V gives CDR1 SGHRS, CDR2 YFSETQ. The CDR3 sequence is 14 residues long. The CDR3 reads CASSFRIGTDTQYF. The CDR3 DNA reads TGCGCCAGCAGCTTTAGGATCGGCACAGATACGCAGTATTTT.

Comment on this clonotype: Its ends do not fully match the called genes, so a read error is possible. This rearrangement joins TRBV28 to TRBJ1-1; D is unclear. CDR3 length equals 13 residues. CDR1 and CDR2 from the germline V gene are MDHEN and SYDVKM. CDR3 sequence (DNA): TGTGCCAGCATGGCGGGGATGAACGCTGAAGCTTTCTTT. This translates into CASMAGMNAEAFF.

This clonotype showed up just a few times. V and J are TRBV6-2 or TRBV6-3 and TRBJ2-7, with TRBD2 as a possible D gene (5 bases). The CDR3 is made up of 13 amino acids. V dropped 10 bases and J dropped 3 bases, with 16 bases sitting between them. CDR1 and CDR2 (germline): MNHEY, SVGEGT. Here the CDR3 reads CATQVGSNYEQYF. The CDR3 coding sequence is TGTGCCACCCAGGTAGGGAGTAACTACGAGCAGTACTTC.

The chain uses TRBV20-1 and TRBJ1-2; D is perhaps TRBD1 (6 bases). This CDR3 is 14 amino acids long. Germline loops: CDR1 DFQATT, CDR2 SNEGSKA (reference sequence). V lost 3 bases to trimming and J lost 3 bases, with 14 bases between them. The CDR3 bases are TGCAGTGCTAGCTCGGGACCAGGGGACTATGGCTACACCTTC. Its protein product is CSASSGPGDYGYTF.

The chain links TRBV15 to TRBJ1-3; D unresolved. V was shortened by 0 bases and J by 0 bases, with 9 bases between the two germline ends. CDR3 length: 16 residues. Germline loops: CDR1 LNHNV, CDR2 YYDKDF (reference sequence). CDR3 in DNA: TGTGCCACCAGCAGAGAAGGCAAGACCTCTGGAAACACCATATATTTT. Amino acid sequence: CATSREGKTSGNTIYF.

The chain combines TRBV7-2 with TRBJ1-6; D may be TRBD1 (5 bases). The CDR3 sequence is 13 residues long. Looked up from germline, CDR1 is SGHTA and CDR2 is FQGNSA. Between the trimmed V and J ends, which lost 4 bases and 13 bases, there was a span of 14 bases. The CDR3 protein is CASSSYGAQPLHF. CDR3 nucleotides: TGTGCCAGCAGCTCATACGGGGCTCAGCCCCTCCACTTT.

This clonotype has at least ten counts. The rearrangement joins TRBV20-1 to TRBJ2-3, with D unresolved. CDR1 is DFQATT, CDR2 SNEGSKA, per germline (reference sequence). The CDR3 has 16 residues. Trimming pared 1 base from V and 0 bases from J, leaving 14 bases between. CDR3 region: CSARVVRTTSTDTQYF. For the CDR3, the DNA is TGCAGTGCTAGAGTGGTTCGGACCACTAGCACAGATACGCAGTATTTT.

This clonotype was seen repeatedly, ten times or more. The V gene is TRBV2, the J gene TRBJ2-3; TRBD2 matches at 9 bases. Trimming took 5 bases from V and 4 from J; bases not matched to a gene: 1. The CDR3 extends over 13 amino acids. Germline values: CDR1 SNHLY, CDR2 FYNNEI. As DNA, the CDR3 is TGTGCCAGCAGTCTAGCGGGGCCAGATACGCAGTATTTT. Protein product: CASSLAGPDTQYF.

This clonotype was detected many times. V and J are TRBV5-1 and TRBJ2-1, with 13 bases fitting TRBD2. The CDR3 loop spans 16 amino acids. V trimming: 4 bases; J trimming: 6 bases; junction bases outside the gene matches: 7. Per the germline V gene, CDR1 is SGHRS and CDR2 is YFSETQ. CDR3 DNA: TGCGCCAGCAGCAAGCAACTAGCGGGGGGGGTCAATGAGCAGTTCTTC. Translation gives CASSKQLAGGVNEQFF.

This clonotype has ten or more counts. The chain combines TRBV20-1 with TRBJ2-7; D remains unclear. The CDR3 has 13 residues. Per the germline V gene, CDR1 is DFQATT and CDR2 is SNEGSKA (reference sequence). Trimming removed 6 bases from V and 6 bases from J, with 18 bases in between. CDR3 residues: CSAPPRLASEQYF. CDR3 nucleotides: TGCAGTGCCCCCCCGCGTTTAGCCTCCGAGCAGTACTTC.

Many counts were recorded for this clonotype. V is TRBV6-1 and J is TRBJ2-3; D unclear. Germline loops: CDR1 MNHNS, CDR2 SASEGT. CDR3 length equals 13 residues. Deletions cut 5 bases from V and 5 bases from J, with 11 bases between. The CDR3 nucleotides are TGTGCCAGCAGTCGTCGGTCGAGAGATACGCAGTATTTT. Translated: CASSRRSRDTQYF.

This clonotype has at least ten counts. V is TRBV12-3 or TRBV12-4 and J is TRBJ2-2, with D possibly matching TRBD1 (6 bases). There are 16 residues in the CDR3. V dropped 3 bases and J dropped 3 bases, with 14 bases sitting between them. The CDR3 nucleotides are TGTGCCAGCAGTTTCCCCAGGGGCAGAGACACCGGGGAGCTGTTTTTT. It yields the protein CASSFPRGRDTGELFF.

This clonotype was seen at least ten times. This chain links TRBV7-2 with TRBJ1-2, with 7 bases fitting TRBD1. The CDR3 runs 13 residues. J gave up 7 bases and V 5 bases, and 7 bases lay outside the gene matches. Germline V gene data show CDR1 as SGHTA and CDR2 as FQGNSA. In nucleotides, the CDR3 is TGTGCCAGCAGCACCCAGGGGGGTACTGGCTACACCTTC. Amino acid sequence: CASSTQGGTGYTF. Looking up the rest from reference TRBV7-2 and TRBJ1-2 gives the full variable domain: GAGVSQSPSNKVTEKGKDVELRCDPISGHTALYWYRQSLGQGLEFLIYFQGNSAPDKSGLPSDRFSAERTGGSVSTLTIQRTQQEDSAVYLCASSTQGGTGYTFGSGTRLTVV.

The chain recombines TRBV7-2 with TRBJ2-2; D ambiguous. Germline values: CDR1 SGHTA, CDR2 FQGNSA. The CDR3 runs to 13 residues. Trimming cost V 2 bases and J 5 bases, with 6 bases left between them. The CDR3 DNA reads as TGTGCCAGCAGCTTACAGTTGACCGGGGAGCTGTTTTTT. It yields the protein CASSLQLTGELFF.